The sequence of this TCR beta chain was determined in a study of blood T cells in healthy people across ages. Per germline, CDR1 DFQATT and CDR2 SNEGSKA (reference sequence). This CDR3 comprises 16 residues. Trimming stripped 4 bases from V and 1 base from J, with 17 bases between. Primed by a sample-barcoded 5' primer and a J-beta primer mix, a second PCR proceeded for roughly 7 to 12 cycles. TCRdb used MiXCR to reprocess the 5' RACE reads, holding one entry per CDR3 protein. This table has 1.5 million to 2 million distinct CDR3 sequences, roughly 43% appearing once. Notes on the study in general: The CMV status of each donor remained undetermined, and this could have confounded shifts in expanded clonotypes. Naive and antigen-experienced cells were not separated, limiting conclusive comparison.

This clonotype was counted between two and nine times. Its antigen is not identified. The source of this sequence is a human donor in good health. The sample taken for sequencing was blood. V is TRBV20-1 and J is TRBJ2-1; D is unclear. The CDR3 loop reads CSATISETPSYNEQFF. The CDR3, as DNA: TGCAGTGCTACAATATCAGAAACACCTTCCTACAATGAGCAGTTCTTC.